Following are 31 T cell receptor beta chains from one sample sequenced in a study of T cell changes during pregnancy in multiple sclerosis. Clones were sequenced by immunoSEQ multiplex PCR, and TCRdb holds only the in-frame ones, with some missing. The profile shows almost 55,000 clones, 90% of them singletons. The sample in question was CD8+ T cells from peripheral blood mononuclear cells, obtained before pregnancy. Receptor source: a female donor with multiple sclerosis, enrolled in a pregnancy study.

CDR3 coding DNA: TGCGCCAGCAGCCCCTACCAACAGGGCGGCTATGGCTACACCTTC. Its protein product is CASSPYQQGGYGYTF. The gene calls are TRBV4-3 and TRBJ1-2, with D possibly TRBD1 on 6 matching bases. Trimming took off 4 bases at V and 4 bases at J, with 16 bases between the two ends. This CDR3 spans 15 amino acids. Germline V lookup: CDR1 LGHNA, CDR2 YSLEER.

The CDR3 reads CASSLLGTLQETQYF. The CDR3 DNA follows: TGTGCCAGCAGCTTGCTGGGGACTTTACAAGAGACCCAGTACTTC. The chain links TRBV5-4 to TRBJ2-5, with D perhaps TRBD2 (6 bases). Germline V gene sequence: CDR1 SGHNT, CDR2 YYREEE (reference sequence). The CDR3 length is 15 residues. Trimming stripped 1 base from V and 2 bases from J, with 12 bases between.

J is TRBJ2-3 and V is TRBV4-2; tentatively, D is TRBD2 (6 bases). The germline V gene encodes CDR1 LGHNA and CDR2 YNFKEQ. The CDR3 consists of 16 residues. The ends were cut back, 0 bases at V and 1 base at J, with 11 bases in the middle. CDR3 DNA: TGTGCCAGCAGCCAAGACCGGGTAGCGGGCACAGATACGCAGTATTTT. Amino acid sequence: CASSQDRVAGTDTQYF.

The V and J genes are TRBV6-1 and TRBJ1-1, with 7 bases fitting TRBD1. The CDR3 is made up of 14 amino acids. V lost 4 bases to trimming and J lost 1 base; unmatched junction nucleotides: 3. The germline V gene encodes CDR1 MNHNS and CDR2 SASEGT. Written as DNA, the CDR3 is TGTGCCAGCAGTGTCCAGGGGGAGAACACTGAAGCTTTCTTT. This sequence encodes CASSVQGENTEAFF.

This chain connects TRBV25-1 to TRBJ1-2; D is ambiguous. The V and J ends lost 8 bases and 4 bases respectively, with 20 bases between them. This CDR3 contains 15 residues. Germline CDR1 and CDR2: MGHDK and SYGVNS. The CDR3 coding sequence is TGTGCCAGCCTACCAGAGGGAATCAGTGGCTATGGCTACACCTTC. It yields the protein CASLPEGISGYGYTF.

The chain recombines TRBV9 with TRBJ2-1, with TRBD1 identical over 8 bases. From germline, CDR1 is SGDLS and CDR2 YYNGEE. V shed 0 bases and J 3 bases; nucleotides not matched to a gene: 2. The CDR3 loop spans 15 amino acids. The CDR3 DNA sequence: TGTGCCAGCAGCGTAGTGGGACAGGTCTACAATGAGCAGTTCTTC. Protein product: CASSVVGQVYNEQFF. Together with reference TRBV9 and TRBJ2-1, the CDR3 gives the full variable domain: DSGVTQTPKHLITATGQRVTLRCSPRSGDLSVYWYQQSLDQGLQFLIQYYNGEERAKGNILERFSAQQFPDLHSELNLSSLELGDSALYFCASSVVGQVYNEQFFGPGTRLTVL.

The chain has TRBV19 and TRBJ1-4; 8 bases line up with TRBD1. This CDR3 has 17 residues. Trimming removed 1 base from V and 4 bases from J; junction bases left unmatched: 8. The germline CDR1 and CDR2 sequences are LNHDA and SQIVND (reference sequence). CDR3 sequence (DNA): TGTGCCAGTAGTATAGGTCACCGGACAGGGCGTAATGAAAAACTGTTTTTT. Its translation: CASSIGHRTGRNEKLFF. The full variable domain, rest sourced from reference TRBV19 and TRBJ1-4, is DGGITQSPKYLFRKEGQNVTLSCEQNLNHDAMYWYRQDPGQGLRLIYYSQIVNDFQKGDIAEGYSVSREKKESFPLTVTSAQKNPTAFYLCASSIGHRTGRNEKLFFGSGTQLSVL.

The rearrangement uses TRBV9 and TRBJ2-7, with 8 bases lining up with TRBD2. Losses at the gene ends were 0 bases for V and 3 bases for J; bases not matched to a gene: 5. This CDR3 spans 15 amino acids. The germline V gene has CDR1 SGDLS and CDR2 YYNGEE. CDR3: CASSVDGGAVYEQYF. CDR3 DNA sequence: TGTGCCAGCAGCGTAGACGGGGGGGCCGTCTACGAGCAGTACTTC.

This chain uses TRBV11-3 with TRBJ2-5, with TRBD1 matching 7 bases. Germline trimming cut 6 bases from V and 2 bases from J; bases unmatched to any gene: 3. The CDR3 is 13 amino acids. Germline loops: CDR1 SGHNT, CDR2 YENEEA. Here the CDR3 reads CASSRDSQETQYF. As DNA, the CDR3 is TGTGCCAGCAGTCGGGACAGTCAAGAGACCCAGTACTTC.

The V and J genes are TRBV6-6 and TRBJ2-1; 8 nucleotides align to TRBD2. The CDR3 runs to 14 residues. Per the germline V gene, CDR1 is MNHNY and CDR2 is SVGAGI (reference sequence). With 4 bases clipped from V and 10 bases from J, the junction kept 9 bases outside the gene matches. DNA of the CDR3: TGTGCCAGCAGTTCCGGGACTAGACCTTGGGAGCAGTTCTTC. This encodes CASSSGTRPWEQFF.

CDR3 residues: CASSVGSGGATYNEQFF. As DNA, the CDR3 is TGTGCCAGCAGCGTAGGAAGCGGGGGGGCGACGTACAATGAGCAGTTCTTC. This chain links TRBV9 with TRBJ2-1; 10 positions agree with TRBD2. The CDR3 covers 17 residues. Per the germline V gene, CDR1 is SGDLS and CDR2 is YYNGEE. V shed 0 bases, J shed 4 bases, and the junction held 7 bases outside the gene matches.

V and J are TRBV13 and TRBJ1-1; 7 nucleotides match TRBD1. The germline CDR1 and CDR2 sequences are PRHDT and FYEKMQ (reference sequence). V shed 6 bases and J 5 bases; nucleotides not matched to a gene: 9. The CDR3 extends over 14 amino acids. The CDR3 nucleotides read TGTGCCAGCAGAACCCAGGGGGGCGCTACTGAAGCTTTCTTT. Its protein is CASRTQGGATEAFF.

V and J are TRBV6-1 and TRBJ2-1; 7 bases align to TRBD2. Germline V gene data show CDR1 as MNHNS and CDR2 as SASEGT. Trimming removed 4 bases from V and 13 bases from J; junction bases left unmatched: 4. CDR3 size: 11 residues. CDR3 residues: CASSGEGRQFF. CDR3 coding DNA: TGTGCCAGCAGTGGGGAGGGGAGACAGTTCTTC.

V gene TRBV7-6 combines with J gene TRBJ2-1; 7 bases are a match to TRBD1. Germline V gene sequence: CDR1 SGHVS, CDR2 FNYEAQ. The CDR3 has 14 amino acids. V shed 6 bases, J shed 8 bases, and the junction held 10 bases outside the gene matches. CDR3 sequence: CASRRGPKSDEQFF. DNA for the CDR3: TGTGCCAGCAGGAGGGGGCCTAAATCTGATGAGCAGTTCTTC.

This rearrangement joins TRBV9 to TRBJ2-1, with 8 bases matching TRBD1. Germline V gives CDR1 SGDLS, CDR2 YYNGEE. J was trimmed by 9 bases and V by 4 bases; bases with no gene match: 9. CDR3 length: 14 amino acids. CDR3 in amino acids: CASSPPDRAAEQFF. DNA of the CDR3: TGTGCCAGCAGCCCACCGGACAGGGCCGCTGAGCAGTTCTTC.

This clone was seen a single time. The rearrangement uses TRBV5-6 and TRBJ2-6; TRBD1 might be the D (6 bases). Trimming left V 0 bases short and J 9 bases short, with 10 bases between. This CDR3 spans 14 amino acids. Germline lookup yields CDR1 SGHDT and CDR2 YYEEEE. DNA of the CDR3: TGTGCCAGCAGCTTGGCCGACAGGAACAACGTCCTGACTTTC. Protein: CASSLADRNNVLTF.

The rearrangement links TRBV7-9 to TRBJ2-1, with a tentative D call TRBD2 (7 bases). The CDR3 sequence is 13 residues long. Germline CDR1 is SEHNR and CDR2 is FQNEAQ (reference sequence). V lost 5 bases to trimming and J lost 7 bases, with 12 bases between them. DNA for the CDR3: TGTGCCAGCAGCCTCGGGGGGCGGAATGAGCAGTTCTTC. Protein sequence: CASSLGGRNEQFF.

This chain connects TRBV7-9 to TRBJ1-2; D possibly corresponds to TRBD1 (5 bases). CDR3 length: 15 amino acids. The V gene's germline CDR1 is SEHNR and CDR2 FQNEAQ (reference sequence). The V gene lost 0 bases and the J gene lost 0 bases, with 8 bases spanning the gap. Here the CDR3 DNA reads TGTGCCAGCAGCTTAGCGGGGCAGGCTAACTATGGCTACACCTTC. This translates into CASSLAGQANYGYTF.

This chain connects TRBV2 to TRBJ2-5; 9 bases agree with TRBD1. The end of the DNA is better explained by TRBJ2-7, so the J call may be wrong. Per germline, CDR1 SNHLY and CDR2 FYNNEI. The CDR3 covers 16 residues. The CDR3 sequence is CASSEGQGLGFDEQYF. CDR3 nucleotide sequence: TGTGCCAGCAGTGAGGGACAGGGATTAGGCTTTGACGAGCAGTACTTC.

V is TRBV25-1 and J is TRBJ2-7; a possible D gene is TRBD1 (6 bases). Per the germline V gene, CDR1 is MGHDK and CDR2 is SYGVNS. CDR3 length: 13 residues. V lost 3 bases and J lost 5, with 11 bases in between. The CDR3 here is CASSDPWTDEQYF. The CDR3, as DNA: TGTGCCAGCAGTGACCCGTGGACAGACGAGCAGTACTTC.

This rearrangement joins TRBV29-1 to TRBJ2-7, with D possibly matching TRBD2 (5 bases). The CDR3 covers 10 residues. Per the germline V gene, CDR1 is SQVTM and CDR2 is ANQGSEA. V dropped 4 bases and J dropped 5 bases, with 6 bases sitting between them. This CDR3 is CSVASHEQYF. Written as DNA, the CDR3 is TGCAGCGTTGCTAGCCACGAGCAGTACTTC.

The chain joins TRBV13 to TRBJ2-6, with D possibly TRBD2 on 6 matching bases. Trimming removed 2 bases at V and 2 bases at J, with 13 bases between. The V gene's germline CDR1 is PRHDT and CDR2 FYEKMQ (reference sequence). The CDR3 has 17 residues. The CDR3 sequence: CASSLWGEIAGANVLTF. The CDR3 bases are TGTGCCAGCAGCTTATGGGGGGAAATAGCTGGGGCCAACGTCCTGACTTTC.

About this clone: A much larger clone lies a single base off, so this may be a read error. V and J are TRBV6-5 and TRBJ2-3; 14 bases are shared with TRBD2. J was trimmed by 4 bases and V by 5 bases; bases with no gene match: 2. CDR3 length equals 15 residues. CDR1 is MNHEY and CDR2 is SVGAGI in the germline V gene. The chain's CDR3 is CASSGLAGGSDTQYF. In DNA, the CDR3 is TGTGCCAGCAGTGGACTAGCGGGGGGCTCAGATACGCAGTATTTT.

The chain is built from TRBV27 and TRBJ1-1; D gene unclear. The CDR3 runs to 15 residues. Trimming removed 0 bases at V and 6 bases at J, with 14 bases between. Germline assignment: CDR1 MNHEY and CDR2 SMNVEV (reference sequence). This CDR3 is CASSLSGGSLPEAFF. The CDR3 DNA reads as TGTGCCAGCAGTTTATCAGGAGGGAGCCTCCCTGAAGCTTTCTTT.

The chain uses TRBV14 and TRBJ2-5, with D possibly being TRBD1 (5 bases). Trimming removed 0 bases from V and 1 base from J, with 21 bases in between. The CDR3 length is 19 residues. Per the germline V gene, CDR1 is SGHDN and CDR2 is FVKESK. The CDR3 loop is CASSQETGFPTGPQETQYF. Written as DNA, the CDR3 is TGTGCCAGCAGCCAAGAAACAGGTTTCCCCACCGGTCCCCAAGAGACCCAGTACTTC.

The CDR3 sequence is CASSWGSRTEAFF. CDR3 DNA: TGTGCCAGCAGTTGGGGCAGTCGCACTGAAGCTTTCTTT. The chain joins TRBV27 to TRBJ1-1; D possibly corresponds to TRBD1 (5 bases). This CDR3 has 13 amino acids. Per the germline V gene, CDR1 is MNHEY and CDR2 is SMNVEV (reference sequence). Trimming removed 4 bases at V and 4 bases at J, with 10 bases between.

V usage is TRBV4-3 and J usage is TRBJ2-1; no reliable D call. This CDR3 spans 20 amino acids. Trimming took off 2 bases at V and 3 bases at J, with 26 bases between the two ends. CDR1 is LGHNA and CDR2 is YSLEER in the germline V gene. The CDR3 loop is CASSQKPDAPKTVIYNEQFF. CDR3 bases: TGCGCCAGCAGCCAAAAACCCGACGCCCCAAAGACTGTGATCTACAATGAGCAGTTCTTC.

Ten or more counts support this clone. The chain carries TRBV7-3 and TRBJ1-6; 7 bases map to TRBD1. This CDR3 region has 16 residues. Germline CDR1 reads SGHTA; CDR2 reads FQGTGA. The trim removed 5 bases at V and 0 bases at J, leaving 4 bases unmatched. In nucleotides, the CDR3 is TGTGCCAGCAGCCTACAGGGGAGCTCCTATAATTCACCCCTCCACTTT. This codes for CASSLQGSSYNSPLHF.

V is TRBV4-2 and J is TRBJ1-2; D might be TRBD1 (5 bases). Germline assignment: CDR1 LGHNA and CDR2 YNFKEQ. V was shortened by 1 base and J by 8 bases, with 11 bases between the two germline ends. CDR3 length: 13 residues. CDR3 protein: CASSQVTGEGYTF. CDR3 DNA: TGTGCCAGCAGCCAAGTTACGGGGGAGGGCTACACCTTC.

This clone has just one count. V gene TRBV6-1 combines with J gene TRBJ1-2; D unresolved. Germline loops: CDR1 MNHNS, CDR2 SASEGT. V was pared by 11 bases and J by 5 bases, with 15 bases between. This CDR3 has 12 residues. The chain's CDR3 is CACRGGSYGYTF. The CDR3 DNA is TGTGCCTGCCGGGGAGGGAGTTATGGCTACACCTTC.

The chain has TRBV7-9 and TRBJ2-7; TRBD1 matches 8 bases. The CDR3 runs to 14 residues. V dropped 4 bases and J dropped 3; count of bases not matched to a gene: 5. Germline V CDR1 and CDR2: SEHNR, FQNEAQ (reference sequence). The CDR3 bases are TGTGCCAGCAGCTCCCTCGGACAGGGCTACGAGCAGTACTTC. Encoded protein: CASSSLGQGYEQYF.